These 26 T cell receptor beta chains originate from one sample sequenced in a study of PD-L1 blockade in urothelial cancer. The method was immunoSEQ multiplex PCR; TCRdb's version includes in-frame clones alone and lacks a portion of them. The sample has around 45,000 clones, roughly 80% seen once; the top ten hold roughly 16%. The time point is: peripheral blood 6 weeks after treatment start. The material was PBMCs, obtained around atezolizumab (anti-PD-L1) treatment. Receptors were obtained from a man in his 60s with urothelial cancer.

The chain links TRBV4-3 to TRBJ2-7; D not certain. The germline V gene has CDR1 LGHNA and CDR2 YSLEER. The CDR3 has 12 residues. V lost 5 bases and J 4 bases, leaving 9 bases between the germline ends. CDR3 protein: CASSLISYEQYF. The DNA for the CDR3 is TGCGCCAGCAGCTTGATCAGTTACGAGCAGTACTTC.

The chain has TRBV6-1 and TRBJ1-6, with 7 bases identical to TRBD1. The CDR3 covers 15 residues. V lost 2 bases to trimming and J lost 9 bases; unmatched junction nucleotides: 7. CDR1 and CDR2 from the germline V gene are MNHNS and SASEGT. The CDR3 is CASSEIQGEVSPLHF. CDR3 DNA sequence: TGTGCCAGCAGTGAAATCCAGGGGGAAGTTTCACCCCTCCACTTT.

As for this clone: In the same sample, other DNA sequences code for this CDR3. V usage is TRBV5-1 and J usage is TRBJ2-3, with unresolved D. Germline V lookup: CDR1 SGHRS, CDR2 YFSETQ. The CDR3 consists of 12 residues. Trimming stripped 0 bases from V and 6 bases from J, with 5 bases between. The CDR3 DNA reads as TGCGCCAGCAGCTTGGTAGAGGATACGCAGTATTTT. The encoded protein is CASSLVEDTQYF.

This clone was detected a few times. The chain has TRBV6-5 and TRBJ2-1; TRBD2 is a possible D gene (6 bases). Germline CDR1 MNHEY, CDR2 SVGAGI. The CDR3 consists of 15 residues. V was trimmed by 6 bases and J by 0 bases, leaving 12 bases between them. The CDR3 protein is CASSAGGSSYNEQFF. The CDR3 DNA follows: TGTGCCAGCAGCGCCGGGGGAAGCTCCTACAATGAGCAGTTCTTC.

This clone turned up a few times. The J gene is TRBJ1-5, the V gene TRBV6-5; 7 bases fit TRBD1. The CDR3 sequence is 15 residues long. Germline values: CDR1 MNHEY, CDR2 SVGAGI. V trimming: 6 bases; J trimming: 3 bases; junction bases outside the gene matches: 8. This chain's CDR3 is CASREGGQHNQPQHF. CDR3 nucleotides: TGTGCCAGCAGGGAGGGGGGACAGCACAATCAGCCCCAGCATTTT.

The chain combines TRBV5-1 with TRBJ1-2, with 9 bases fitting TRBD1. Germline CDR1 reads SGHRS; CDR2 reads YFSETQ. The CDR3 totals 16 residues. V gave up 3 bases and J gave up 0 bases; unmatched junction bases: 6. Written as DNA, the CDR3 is TGCGCCAGCAGCTCGTCCGGGACAGGGTCTAACTATGGCTACACCTTC. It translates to CASSSSGTGSNYGYTF.

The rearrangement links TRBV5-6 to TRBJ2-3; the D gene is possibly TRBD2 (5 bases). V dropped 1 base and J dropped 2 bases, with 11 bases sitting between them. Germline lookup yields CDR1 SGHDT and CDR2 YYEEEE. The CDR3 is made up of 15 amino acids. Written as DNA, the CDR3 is TGTGCCAGCAGCTTGCACGGGGATGTCACAGATACGCAGTATTTT. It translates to CASSLHGDVTDTQYF.

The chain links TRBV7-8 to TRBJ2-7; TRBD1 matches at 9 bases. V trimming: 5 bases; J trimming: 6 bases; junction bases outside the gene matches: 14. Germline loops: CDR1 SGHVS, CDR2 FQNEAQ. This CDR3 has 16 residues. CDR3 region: CASSVFTRDRATEQYF. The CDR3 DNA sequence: TGTGCCAGCAGCGTATTTACCCGGGACAGGGCTACCGAGCAGTACTTC.

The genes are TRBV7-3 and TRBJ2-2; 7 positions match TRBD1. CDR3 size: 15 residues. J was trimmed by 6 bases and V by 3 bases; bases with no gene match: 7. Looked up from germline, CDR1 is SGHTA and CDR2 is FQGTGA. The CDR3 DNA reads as TGTGCCAGCAGCTTCGACAGGGATCCCCCCGGGGAGCTGTTTTTT. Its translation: CASSFDRDPPGELFF.

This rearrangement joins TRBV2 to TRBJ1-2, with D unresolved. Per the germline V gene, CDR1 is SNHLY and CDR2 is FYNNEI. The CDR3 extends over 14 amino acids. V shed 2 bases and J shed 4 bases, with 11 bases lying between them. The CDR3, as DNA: TGTGCCAGCAGTGAATCTCAGGTTGGCTATGGCTACACCTTC. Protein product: CASSESQVGYGYTF.

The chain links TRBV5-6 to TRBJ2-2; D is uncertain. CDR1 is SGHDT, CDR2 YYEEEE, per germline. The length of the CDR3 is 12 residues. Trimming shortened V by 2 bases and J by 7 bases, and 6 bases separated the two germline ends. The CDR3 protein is CASSFSIGELFF. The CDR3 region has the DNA TGTGCCAGCAGCTTTAGTATCGGGGAGCTGTTTTTT.

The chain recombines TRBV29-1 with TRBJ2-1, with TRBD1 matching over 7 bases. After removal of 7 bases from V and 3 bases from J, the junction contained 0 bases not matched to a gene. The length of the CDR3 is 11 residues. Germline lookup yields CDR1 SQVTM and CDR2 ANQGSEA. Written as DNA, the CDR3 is TGCAGCGGGGACAGCTACAATGAGCAGTTCTTC. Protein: CSGDSYNEQFF.

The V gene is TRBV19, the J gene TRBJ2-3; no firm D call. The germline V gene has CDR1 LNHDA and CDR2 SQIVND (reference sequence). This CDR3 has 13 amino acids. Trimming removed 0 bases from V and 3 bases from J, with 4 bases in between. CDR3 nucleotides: TGTGCCAGTAGTATAGAGAGGACAGATACGCAGTATTTT. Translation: CASSIERTDTQYF.

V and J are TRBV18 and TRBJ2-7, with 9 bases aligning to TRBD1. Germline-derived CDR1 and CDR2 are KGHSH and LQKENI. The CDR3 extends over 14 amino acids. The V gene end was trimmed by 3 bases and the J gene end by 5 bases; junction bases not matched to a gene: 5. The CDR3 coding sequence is TGTGCCAGCTCACCTGGGACAGGGCGGAACGAGCAGTACTTC. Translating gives CASSPGTGRNEQYF.

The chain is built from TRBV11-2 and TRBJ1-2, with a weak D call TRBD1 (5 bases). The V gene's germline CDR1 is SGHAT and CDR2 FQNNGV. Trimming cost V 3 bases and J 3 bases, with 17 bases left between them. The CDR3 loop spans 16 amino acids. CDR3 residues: CASSFLGQGGDYGYTF. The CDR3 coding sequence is TGTGCCAGCAGCTTTCTCGGTCAGGGAGGGGACTATGGCTACACCTTC.

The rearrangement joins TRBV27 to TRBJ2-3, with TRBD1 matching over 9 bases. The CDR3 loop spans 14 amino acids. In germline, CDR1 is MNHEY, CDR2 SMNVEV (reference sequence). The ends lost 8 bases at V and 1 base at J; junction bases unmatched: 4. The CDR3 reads CASRWDRGTDTQYF. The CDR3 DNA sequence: TGTGCCAGCCGCTGGGACAGGGGCACAGATACGCAGTATTTT.

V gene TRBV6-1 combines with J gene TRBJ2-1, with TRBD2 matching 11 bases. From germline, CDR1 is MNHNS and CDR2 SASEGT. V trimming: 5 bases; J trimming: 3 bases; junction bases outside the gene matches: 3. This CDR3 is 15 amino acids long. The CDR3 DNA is TGTGCCAGCAGTAAACTAGCGGGAGACTACAATGAGCAGTTCTTC. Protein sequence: CASSKLAGDYNEQFF.

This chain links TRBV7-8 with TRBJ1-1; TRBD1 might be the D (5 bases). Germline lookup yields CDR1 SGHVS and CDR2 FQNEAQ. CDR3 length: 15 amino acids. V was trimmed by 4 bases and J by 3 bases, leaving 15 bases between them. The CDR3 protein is CASSSGRGYDTEAFF. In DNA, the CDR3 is TGTGCCAGCAGCTCAGGGAGGGGTTACGACACTGAAGCTTTCTTT.

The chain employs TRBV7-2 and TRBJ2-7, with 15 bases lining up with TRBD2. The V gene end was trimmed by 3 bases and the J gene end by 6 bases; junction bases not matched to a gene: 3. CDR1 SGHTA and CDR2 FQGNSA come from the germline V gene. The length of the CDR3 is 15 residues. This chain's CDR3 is CASSFGLAGGPEQYF. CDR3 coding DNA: TGTGCCAGCAGCTTTGGACTAGCGGGGGGGCCCGAGCAGTACTTC.

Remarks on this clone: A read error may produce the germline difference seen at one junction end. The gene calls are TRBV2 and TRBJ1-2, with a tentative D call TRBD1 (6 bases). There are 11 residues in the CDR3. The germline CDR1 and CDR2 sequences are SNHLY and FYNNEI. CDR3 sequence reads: CASSFFTGSAF. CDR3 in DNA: TGTGCCAGCAGTTTTTTTACAGGGAGCGCCTTC.

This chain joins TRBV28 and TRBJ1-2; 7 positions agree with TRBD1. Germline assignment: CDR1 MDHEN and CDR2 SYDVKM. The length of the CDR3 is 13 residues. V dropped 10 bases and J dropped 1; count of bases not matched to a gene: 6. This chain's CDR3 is CAIGSGGNYGYTF. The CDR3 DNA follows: TGTGCCATAGGATCAGGGGGTAACTATGGCTACACCTTC.

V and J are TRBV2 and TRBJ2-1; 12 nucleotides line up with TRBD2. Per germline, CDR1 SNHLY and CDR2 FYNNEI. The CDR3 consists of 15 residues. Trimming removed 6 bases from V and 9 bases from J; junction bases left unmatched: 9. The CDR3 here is CASSSVLAGGIEQFF. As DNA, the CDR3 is TGTGCCAGCAGCTCGGTTCTAGCGGGGGGGATTGAGCAGTTCTTC.

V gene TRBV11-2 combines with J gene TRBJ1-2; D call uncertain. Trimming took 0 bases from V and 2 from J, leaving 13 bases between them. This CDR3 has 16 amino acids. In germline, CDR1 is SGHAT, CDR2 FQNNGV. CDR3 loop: CASSLDMGRANYGYTF. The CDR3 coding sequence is TGTGCCAGCAGCTTAGATATGGGGAGGGCAAACTATGGCTACACCTTC.

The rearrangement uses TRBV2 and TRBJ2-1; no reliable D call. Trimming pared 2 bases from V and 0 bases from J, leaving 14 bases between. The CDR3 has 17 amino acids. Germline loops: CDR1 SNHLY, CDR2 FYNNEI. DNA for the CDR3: TGTGCCAGCAGTGAATCTCCTCTAGGAAGCTCCTACAATGAGCAGTTCTTC. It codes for CASSESPLGSSYNEQFF.

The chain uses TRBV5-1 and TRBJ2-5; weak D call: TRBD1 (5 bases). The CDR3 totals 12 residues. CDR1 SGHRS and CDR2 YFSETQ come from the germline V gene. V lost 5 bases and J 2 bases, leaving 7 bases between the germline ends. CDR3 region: CASRQEQETQYF. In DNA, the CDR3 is TGCGCCAGCAGACAGGAACAAGAGACCCAGTACTTC.

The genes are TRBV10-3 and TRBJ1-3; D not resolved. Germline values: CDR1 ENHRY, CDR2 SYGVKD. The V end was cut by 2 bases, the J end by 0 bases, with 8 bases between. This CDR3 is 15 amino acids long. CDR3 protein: CAISEAGGSGNTIYF. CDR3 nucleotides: TGTGCCATCAGTGAGGCGGGTGGCTCTGGAAACACCATATATTTT.